Listed here are 8 T cell receptor beta chains from one sample, sequenced in a study of T-cell memory formation after mild COVID-19. TCRdb used MiXCR to reprocess the 5' RACE reads, holding one entry per CDR3 protein. The table lists 400,000 to 500,000 distinct CDR3 sequences, more than 15% of them singletons. Sequencing was carried out using PBMCs or a T cell subset sorted from them (not recorded which). These receptors were collected from a man aged 18 to 29 who had mild COVID-19 (a few samples of this study predate the infection). Cell type and time point are not known.

This clonotype was counted only a few times. The CDR3 sequence: CATSRDSSSLNEQYF. The CDR3 DNA follows: TGTGCCACCAGCAGAGATTCTTCATCACTCAACGAGCAGTACTTC. The rearrangement joins TRBV15 to TRBJ2-7; D is undetermined. Germline CDR1 LNHNV, CDR2 YYDKDF (reference sequence). V was shortened by 0 bases and J by 5 bases, with 14 bases between the two germline ends. CDR3 size: 15 residues.

This clonotype has more than one count but fewer than ten. The chain combines TRBV19 with TRBJ1-5, with a tentative D call TRBD1 (5 bases). This CDR3 has 13 amino acids. V dropped 11 bases and J dropped 6 bases, with 17 bases sitting between them. Germline-derived CDR1 and CDR2 are LNHDA and SQIVND (reference sequence). The CDR3 coding sequence is TGTGCCCACGCGGGGACCCATGGTCAGCCCCAGCATTTT. This sequence encodes CAHAGTHGQPQHF.

This rearrangement joins TRBV4-3 to TRBJ2-2; no firm D call. CDR1 is LGHNA and CDR2 is YSLEER in the germline V gene. The CDR3 is made up of 17 amino acids. V was cut by 0 bases and J by 3 bases, with 14 bases left in between. The chain's CDR3 is CASSQEFWTDHTGELFF. CDR3 nucleotide sequence: TGCGCCAGCAGCCAAGAATTTTGGACCGACCACACCGGGGAGCTGTTTTTT.

This clonotype was detected ten times or more. CDR3 sequence reads: CASSRDSANTGELFF. Here the CDR3 DNA reads TGTGCCAGCAGCCGGGACTCAGCGAACACCGGGGAGCTGTTTTTT. The chain uses TRBV7-3 and TRBJ2-2; perhaps TRBD2 as D (6 bases). From germline, CDR1 is SGHTA and CDR2 FQGTGA. Trimming took off 5 bases at V and 0 bases at J, with 10 bases between the two ends. The CDR3 is made up of 15 amino acids.

This clonotype turned up a few times. The chain joins TRBV5-1 to TRBJ1-1; unclear D gene. The V end lost 4 bases, the J end lost 1 base, and 14 bases lay between the germline ends. The CDR3 extends over 15 amino acids. CDR1 SGHRS and CDR2 YFSETQ come from the germline V gene. The CDR3 loop reads CASSPMSTGNTEAFF. DNA for the CDR3: TGCGCCAGCAGCCCAATGTCGACTGGGAACACTGAAGCTTTCTTT.

The table lists this clonotype with a few counts. The rearrangement links TRBV12-3 or TRBV12-4 to TRBJ2-5; TRBD1 might be the D (6 bases). The CDR3 is 14 residues long. Trimming stripped 6 bases from V and 3 bases from J, with 14 bases between. The CDR3 DNA follows: TGTGCCAGCAGAGCCGGGACAACTAAAGAGACCCAGTACTTC. Translated, it gives CASRAGTTKETQYF.

In its sample, this clonotype was seen a few times. This chain joins TRBV6-5 and TRBJ2-6, with a possible D match to TRBD1 (6 bases). The CDR3 has 15 amino acids. Germline lookup yields CDR1 MNHEY and CDR2 SVGAGI. With 5 bases removed from V and 0 bases from J, the gap between germline ends came to 8 bases. The CDR3, as DNA: TGTGCCAGCAGTGAACAGGGCTCTGGGGCCAACGTCCTGACTTTC. It translates to CASSEQGSGANVLTF.

This clonotype was seen repeatedly, ten times or more. J is TRBJ2-1 and V is TRBV29-1, with a tentative D call TRBD2 (6 bases). The CDR3 is made up of 13 amino acids. Trimming took 6 bases from V and 12 from J, leaving 21 bases between them. CDR1 is SQVTM, CDR2 ANQGSEA, per germline. The CDR3 DNA is TGCAGCGTACCGGGACTGCCATCAGATGGGCAGTTCTTC. Its protein is CSVPGLPSDGQFF.